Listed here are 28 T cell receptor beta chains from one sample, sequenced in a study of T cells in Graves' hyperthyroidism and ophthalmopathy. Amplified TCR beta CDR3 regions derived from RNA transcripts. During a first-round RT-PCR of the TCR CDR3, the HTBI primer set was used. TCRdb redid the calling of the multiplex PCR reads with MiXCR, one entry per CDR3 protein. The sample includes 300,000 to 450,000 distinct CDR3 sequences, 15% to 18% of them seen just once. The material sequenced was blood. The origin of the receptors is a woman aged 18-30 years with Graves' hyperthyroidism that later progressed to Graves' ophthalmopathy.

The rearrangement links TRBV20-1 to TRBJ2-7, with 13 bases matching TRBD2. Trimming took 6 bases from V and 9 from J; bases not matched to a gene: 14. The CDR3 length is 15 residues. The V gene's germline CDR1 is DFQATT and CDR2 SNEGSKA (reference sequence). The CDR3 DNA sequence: TGCAGTGCCGGGACTAGCGGGACCCCGTCATCCGGGCAGTACTTC. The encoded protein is CSAGTSGTPSSGQYF.

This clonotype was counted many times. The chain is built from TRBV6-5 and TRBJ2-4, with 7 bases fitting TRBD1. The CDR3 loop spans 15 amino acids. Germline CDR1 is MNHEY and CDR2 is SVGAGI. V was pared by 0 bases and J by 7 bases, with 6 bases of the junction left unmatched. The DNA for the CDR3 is TGTGCCAGCAGTTACTCGAGGGGGCCAGGGAACATTCAGTACTTC. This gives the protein CASSYSRGPGNIQYF.

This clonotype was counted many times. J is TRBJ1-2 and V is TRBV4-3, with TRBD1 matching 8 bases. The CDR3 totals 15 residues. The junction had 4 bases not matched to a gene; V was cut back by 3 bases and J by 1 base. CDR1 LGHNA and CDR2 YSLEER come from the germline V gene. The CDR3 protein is CASSQADRVNYGYTF. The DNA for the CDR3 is TGCGCCAGCAGCCAGGCGGACAGGGTTAACTATGGCTACACCTTC.

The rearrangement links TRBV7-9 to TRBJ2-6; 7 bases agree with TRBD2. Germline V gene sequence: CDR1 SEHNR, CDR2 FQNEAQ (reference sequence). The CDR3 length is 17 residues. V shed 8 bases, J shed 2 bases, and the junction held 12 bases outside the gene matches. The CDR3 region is CASSGYTSVAGANVLTF. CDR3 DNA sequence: TGTGCCAGCTCGGGGTATACTAGCGTGGCTGGGGCCAACGTCCTGACTTTC.

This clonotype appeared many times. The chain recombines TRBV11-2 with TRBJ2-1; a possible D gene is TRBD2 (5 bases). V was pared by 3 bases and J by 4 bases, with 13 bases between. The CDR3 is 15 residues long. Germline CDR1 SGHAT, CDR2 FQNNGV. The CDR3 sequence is CASSFPGREYNEQFF. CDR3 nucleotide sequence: TGTGCCAGCAGCTTTCCGGGAAGGGAATACAATGAGCAGTTCTTC.

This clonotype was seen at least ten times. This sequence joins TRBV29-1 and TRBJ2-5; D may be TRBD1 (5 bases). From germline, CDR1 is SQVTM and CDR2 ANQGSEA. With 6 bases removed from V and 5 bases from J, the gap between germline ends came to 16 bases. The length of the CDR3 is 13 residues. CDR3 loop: CSVRQRLAETQYF. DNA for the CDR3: TGCAGCGTGCGACAGAGGTTGGCGGAGACCCAGTACTTC.

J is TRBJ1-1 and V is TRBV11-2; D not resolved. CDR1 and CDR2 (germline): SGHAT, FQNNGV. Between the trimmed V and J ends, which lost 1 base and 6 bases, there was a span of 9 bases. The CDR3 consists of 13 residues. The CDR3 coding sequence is TGTGCCAGCAGCTTAGTTGGGGTAGCTGAAGCTTTCTTT. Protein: CASSLVGVAEAFF.

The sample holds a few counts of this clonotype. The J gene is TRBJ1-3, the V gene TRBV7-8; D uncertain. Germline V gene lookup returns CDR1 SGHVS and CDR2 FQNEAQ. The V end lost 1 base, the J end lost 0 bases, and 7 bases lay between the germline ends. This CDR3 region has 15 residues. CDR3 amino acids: CASSLGSTSGNTIYF. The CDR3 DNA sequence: TGTGCCAGCAGCTTAGGCAGCACCTCTGGAAACACCATATATTTT. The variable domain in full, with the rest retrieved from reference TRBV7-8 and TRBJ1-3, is GAGVSQSPRYKVAKRGQDVALRCDPISGHVSLFWYQQALGQGPEFLTYFQNEAQLDKSGLPSDRFFAERPEGSVSTLKIQRTQQEDSAVYLCASSLGSTSGNTIYFGEGSWLTVV.

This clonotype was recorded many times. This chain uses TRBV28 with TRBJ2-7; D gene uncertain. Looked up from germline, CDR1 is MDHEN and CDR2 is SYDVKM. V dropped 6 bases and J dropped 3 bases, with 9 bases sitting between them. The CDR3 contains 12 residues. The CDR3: CASRGSFYEQYF. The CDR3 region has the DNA TGTGCCAGCAGGGGCTCTTTCTACGAGCAGTACTTC.

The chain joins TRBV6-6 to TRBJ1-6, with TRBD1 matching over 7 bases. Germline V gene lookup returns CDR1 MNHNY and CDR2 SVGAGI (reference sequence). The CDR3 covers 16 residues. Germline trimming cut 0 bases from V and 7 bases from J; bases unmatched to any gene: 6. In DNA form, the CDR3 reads TGTGCCAGCAGTTACTCTTACAGGGGACCAAATTCACCCCTCCACTTT. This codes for CASSYSYRGPNSPLHF.

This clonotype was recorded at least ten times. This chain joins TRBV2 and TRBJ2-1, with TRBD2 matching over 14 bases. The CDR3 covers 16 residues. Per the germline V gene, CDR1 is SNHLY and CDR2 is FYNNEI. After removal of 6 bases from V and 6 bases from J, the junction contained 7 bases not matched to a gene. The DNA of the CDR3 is TGTGCCAGCAGAGGGGGGACTAGCGGGAGAGGCAATGAGCAGTTCTTC. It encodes CASRGGTSGRGNEQFF. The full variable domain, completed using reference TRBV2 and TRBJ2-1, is EPEVTQTPSHQVTQMGQEVILRCVPISNHLYFYWYRQILGQKVEFLVSFYNNEISEKSEIFDDQFSVERPDGSNFTLKIRSTKLEDSAMYFCASRGGTSGRGNEQFFGPGTRLTVL.

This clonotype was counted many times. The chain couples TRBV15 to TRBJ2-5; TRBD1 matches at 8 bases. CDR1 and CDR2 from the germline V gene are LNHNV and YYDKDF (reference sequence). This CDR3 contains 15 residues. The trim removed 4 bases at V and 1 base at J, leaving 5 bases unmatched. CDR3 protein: CATSIRQGTQETQYF. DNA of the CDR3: TGTGCCACCAGCATTAGACAGGGGACCCAAGAGACCCAGTACTTC. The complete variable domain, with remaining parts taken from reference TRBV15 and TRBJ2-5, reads DAMVIQNPRYQVTQFGKPVTLSCSQTLNHNVMYWYQQKSSQAPKLLFHYYDKDFNNEADTPDNFQSRRPNTSFCFLDIRSPGLGDTAMYLCATSIRQGTQETQYFGPGTRLLVL.

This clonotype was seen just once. The CDR3 region is CASYEAGGGYTF. The CDR3 DNA follows: TGTGCCAGCTACGAGGCCGGTGGGGGCTACACCTTC. The chain carries TRBV27 and TRBJ1-2; no clear D gene. Germline assignment: CDR1 MNHEY and CDR2 SMNVEV (reference sequence). V dropped 8 bases and J dropped 8 bases, with 15 bases sitting between them. The length of the CDR3 is 12 residues.

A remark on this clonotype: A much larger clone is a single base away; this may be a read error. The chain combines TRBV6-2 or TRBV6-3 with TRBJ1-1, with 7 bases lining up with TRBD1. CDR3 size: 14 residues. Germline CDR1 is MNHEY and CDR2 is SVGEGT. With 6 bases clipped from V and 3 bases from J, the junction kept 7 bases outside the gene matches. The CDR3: CASRETGLDTEAFF. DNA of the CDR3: TGTGCCAGCAGGGAGACAGGGCTGGACACTGAAGCTTTCTTT.

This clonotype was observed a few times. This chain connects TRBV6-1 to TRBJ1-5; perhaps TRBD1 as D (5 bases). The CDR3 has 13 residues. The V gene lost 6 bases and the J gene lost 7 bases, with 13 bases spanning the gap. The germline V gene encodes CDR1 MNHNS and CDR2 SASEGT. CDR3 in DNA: TGTGCCAGCAGCCCAGGGATGGGGCAGCCCCAGCATTTT. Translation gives CASSPGMGQPQHF.

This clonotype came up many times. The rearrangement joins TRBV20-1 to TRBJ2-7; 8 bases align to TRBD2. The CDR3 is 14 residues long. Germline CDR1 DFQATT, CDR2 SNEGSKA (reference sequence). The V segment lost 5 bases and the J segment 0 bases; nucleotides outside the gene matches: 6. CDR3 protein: CSAVDSGASYEQYF. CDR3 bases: TGCAGTGCTGTAGATAGCGGGGCCTCCTACGAGCAGTACTTC.

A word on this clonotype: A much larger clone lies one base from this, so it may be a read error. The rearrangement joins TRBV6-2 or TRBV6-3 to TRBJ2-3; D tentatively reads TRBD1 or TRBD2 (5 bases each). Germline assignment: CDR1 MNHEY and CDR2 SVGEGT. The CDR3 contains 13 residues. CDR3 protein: CASRRQSTGTQYF. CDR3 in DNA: TGTGCCAGCCGGAGGCAGAGCACAGGTACGCAGTATTTT.

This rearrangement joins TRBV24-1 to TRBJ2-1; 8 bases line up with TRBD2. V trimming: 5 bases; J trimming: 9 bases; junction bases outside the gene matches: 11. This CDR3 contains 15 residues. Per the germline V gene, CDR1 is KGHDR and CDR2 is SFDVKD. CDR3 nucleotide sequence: TGTGCCACCAGTGCTTGTGGACTAGCCTCATGTGAGCAGTTCTTC. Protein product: CATSACGLASCEQFF.

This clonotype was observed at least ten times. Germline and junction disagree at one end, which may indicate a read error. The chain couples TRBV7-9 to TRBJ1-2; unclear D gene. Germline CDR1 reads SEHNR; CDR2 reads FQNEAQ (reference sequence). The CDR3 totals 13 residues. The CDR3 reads CASSLAGNYGYTF. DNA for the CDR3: TGCGCCAGCAGCTTGGCCGGGAACTATGGCTACACCTTC.

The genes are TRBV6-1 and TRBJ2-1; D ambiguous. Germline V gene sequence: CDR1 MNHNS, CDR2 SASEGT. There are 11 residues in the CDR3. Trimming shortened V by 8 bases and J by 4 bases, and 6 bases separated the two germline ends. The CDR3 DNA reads TGTGCCAGCGGGCGGTACAATGAGCAGTTCTTC. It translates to CASGRYNEQFF.

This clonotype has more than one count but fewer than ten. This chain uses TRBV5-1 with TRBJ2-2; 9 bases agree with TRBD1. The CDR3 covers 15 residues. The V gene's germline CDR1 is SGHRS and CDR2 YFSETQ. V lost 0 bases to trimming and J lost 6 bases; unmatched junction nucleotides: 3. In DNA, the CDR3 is TGCGCCAGCAGCTTGGCCCGGACAGGGGCCGGGGAGCTGTTTTTT. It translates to CASSLARTGAGELFF. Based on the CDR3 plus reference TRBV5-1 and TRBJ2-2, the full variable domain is KAGVTQTPRYLIKTRGQQVTLSCSPISGHRSVSWYQQTPGQGLQFLFEYFSETQRNKGNFPGRFSGRQFSNSRSEMNVSTLELGDSALYLCASSLARTGAGELFFGEGSRLTVL.

As DNA, the CDR3 is TGTGCCAGCAGCGTAACTAGCGGGAGAGGGACCGGGGAGCTGTTTTTT. Translation: CASSVTSGRGTGELFF. The chain couples TRBV2 to TRBJ2-2; 11 nucleotides match TRBD2. Germline assignment: CDR1 SNHLY and CDR2 FYNNEI. V trimming: 6 bases; J trimming: 5 bases; junction bases outside the gene matches: 8. This CDR3 is built from 16 residues.

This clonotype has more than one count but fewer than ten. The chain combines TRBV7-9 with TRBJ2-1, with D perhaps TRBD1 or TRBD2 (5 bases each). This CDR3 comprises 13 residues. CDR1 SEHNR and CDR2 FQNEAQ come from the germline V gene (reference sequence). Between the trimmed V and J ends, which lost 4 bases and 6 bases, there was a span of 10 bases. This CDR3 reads CASSSGATNEQFF. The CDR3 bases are TGTGCCAGCAGCTCCGGGGCCACCAATGAGCAGTTCTTC.

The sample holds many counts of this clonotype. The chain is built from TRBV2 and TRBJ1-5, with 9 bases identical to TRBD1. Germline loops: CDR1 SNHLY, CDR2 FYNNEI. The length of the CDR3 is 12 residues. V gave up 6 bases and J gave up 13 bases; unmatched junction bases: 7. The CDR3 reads CASRGQGFGQHF. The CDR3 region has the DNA TGTGCCAGCAGGGGACAGGGTTTCGGGCAGCATTTT.

In DNA, the CDR3 is TGTGCCAGCAGAACTAGGAACAATGAGCAGTTCTTC. Its translation is CASRTRNNEQFF. This sequence joins TRBV7-2 and TRBJ2-1; TRBD2 might be the D (5 bases). V was trimmed by 6 bases and J by 5 bases, leaving 8 bases between them. Germline V gives CDR1 SGHTA, CDR2 FQGNSA. This CDR3 is 12 amino acids long.

As DNA, the CDR3 is TGTGCCAGCAGCCCGGGATGGACCGGGGAGCTGTTTTTT. Translation: CASSPGWTGELFF. The chain has TRBV11-2 and TRBJ2-2, with D possibly being TRBD2 (5 bases). CDR1 SGHAT and CDR2 FQNNGV come from the germline V gene. V gave up 5 bases and J gave up 5 bases, with 9 bases separating them. The CDR3 covers 13 residues. Full variable domain (remainder filled in from reference TRBV11-2 and TRBJ2-2): EAGVAQSPRYKIIEKRQSVAFWCNPISGHATLYWYQQILGQGPKLLIQFQNNGVVDDSQLPKDRFSAERLKGVDSTLKIQPAKLEDSAVYLCASSPGWTGELFFGEGSRLTVL.

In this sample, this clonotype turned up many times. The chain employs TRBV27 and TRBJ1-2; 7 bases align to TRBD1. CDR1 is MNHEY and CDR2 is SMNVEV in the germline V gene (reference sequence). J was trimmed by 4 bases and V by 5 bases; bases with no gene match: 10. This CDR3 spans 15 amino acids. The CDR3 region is CASSPSQGQIYGYTF. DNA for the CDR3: TGTGCCAGCAGTCCCTCACAGGGGCAAATCTATGGCTACACCTTC.

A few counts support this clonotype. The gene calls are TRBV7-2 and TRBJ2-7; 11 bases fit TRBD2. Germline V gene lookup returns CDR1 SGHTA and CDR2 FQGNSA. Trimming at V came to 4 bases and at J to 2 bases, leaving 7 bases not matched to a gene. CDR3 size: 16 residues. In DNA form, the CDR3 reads TGTGCCAGCAGCTGTAGCGGGAGGGAAGAACCCTACGAGCAGTACTTC. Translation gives CASSCSGREEPYEQYF.